The 2 T cell receptor beta chains below come from one sample, sequenced in a study of T cells in Graves' hyperthyroidism and ophthalmopathy. The CDR3 regions of TCR beta were amplified from RNA transcripts. The HTBI primer set was used in a first-round RT-PCR of the TCR CDR3. TCRdb passed the multiplex PCR reads through MiXCR, listing each CDR3 protein once. The sample includes around 700,000 distinct CDR3 sequences, 18% of them seen just once. The specimen was blood. The receptors originated from a woman aged 50 to 60 with Graves' hyperthyroidism that later progressed to Graves' ophthalmopathy.

This clonotype was found a few times. The chain links TRBV29-1 to TRBJ2-2; D remains ambiguous. This CDR3 spans 11 amino acids. Germline V gene lookup returns CDR1 SQVTM and CDR2 ANQGSEA. The ends were cut back, 7 bases at V and 6 bases at J, with 9 bases in the middle. In DNA form, the CDR3 reads TGCAGCGCTGTGACGGCCGGGGAGCTGTTTTTT. It translates to CSAVTAGELFF.

This clonotype showed up many times. The chain joins TRBV7-3 to TRBJ2-7, with D possibly TRBD2 on 6 matching bases. The CDR3 contains 13 residues. The V gene lost 1 base and the J gene lost 6 bases, with 10 bases spanning the gap. Germline loops: CDR1 SGHTA, CDR2 FQGTGA. The CDR3 DNA follows: TGTGCCAGCAGCTTAATGGGCGGGGCCGAGCAGTACTTC. The encoded protein is CASSLMGGAEQYF.